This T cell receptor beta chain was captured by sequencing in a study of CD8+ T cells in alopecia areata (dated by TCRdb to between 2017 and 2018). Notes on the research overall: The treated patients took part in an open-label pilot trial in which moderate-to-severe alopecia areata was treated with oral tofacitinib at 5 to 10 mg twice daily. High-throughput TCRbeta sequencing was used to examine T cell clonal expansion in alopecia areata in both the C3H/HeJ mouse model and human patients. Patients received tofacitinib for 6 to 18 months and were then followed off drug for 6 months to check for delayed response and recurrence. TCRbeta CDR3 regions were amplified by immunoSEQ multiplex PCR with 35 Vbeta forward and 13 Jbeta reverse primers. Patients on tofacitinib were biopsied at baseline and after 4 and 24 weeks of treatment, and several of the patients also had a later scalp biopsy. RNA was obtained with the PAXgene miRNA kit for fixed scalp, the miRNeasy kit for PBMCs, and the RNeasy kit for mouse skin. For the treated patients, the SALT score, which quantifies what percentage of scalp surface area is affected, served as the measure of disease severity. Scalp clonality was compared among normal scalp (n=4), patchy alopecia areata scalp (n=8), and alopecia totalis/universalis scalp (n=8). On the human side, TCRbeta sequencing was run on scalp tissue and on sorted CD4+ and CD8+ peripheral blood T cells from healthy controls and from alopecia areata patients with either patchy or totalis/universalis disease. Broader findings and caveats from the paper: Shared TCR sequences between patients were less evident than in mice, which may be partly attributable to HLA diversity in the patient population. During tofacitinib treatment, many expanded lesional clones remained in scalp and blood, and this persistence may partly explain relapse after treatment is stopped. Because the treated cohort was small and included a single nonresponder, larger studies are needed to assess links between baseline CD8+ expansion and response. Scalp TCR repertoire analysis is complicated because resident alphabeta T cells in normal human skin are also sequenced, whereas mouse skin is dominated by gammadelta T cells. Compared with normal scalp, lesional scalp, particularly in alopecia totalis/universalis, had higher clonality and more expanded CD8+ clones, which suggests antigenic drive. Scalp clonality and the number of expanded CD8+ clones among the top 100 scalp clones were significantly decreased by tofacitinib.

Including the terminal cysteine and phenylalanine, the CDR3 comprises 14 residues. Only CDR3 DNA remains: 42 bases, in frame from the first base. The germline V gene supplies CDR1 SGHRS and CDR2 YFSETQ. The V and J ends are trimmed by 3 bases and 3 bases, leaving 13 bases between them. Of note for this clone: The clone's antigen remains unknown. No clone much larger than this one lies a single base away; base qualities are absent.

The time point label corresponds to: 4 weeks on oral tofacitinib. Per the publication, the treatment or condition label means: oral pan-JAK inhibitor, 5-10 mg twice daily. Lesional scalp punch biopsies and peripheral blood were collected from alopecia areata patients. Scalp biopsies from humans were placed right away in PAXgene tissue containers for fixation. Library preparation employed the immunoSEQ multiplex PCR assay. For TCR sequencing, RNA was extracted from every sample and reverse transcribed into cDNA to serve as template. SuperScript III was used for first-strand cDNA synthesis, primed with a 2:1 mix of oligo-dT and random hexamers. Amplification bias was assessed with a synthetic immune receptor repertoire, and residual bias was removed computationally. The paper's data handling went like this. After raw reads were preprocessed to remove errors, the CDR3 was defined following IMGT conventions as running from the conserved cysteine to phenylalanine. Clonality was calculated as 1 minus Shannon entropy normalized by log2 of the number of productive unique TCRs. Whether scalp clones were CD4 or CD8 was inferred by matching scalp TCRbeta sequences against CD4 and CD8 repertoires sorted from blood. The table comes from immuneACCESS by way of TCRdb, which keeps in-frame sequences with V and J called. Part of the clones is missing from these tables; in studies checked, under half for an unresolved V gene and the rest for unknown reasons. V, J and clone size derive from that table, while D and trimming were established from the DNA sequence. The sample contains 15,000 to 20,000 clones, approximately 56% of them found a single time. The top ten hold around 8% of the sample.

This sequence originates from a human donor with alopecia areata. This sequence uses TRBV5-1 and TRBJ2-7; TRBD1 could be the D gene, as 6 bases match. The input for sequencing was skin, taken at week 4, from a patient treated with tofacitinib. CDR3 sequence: CASSSTGQDYEQYF. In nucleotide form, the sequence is TGCGCCAGCAGCTCAACGGGACAAGACTACGAGCAGTACTTC.